These 7 T cell receptor beta chains originate from one sample sequenced in a study of breast tumors, draining lymph nodes, adjacent tissues. Samples came from axillary lymph nodes draining the breast cancer. A single record per CDR3 protein comes from TCRdb applying MiXCR to the multiplex PCR reads. Of approximately 300,000 distinct CDR3 sequences in the sample, 30% are singletons; the top ten hold 1.1%. What was sequenced was axillary lymph node tissue. All receptors come from a female donor with breast cancer. Some clones in this sample may be carry-over from other donors' samples.

The V and J genes are TRBV11-2 and TRBJ1-1; TRBD1 agrees at 12 bases. The CDR3 length is 18 residues. The V and J ends lost 5 bases and 3 bases, in that order; junction bases with no gene match: 13. Germline V lookup: CDR1 SGHAT, CDR2 FQNNGV. CDR3 region: CASSPSWGQGAGDTEAFF. In DNA form, the CDR3 reads TGTGCCAGCAGCCCCTCCTGGGGACAGGGGGCCGGGGACACTGAAGCTTTCTTT.

Points on this clonotype: A junction end diverges from the germline sequence, so it may reflect a read error. The chain joins TRBV6-6 to TRBJ2-1, with 9 nucleotides matching TRBD1. The CDR3 consists of 14 residues. Germline V gene data show CDR1 as MNHNY and CDR2 as SVGAGI (reference sequence). This CDR3 is CAGSPTGGHDEQFF. The CDR3 region has the DNA TGTGCCGGCAGTCCTACAGGGGGCCACGATGAGCAGTTCTTC.

The V call is TRBV20-1, the J call TRBJ1-5, with TRBD1 as a possible D gene (6 bases). The V gene lost 3 bases and the J gene lost 0 bases, with 12 bases spanning the gap. In germline, CDR1 is DFQATT, CDR2 SNEGSKA (reference sequence). The CDR3 sequence is 15 residues long. The CDR3 coding sequence is TGCAGTGCTAGGAGGACAGTCAATAGCAATCAGCCCCAGCATTTT. Its protein is CSARRTVNSNQPQHF.

This clonotype has at least ten counts. CDR3 coding DNA: TGTGCCAGCAGCCAGGAGGGGGCAGGCCAGCCCCAGCATTTT. Its protein product is CASSQEGAGQPQHF. This chain joins TRBV16 and TRBJ1-5, with TRBD1 matching over 7 bases. The CDR3 has 14 amino acids. Germline V gene sequence: CDR1 KGHSY, CDR2 FQNENV. The J segment lost 7 bases and the V segment lost 3 bases, leaving 6 bases of the junction unmatched. The full variable domain, in which reference TRBV16 and TRBJ1-5 provide the parts outside the CDR3, is GEEVAQTPKHLVRGEGQKAKLYCAPIKGHSYVFWYQQVLKNEFKFLISFQNENVFDETGMPKERFSAKCLPNSPCSLEIQATKLEDSAVYFCASSQEGAGQPQHFGDGTRLSIL.

The table lists this clonotype with many counts. The chain combines TRBV4-1 with TRBJ2-1, with 9 bases aligning to TRBD2. CDR1 and CDR2 (germline): MGHRA, YSYEKL. The CDR3 loop spans 14 amino acids. Trimming at V came to 7 bases and at J to 5 bases, leaving 6 bases not matched to a gene. CDR3 sequence: CASTRLADNNEQFF. In nucleotides, the CDR3 is TGCGCCAGCACAAGACTAGCGGATAACAATGAGCAGTTCTTC.

A remark on this clonotype: A much larger clone lies a single base off, so this may be a read error. The genes are TRBV6-6 and TRBJ1-2; D is possibly TRBD1 (5 bases). The CDR3 contains 14 residues. CDR1 is MNHNY and CDR2 is SVGAGI in the germline V gene (reference sequence). CDR3 sequence: CASIGRAGDYGYAF. Here the CDR3 DNA reads TGTGCCAGCATTGGAAGGGCTGGGGACTATGGCTACGCCTTC.

This chain uses TRBV7-9 with TRBJ1-2, with TRBD1 identical over 9 bases. Germline assignment: CDR1 SEHNR and CDR2 FQNEAQ (reference sequence). With V trimmed by 5 bases and J by 5 bases, 9 bases remained unmatched. The CDR3 sequence is 15 residues long. This CDR3 reads CASSVSGTGRYGYTF. DNA for the CDR3: TGTGCCAGCAGCGTTTCCGGGACAGGGCGATATGGCTACACCTTC. The whole variable domain, remainder taken from reference TRBV7-9 and TRBJ1-2, is DTGVSQNPRHKITKRGQNVTFRCDPISEHNRLYWYRQTLGQGPEFLTYFQNEAQLEKSRLLSDRFSAERPKGSFSTLEIQRTEQGDSAMYLCASSVSGTGRYGYTFGSGTRLTVV.